The rows below give T cell receptor beta chains drawn from one sample of a study of blood T cells in healthy people across ages. TCRdb re-called the 5' RACE reads with MiXCR, one entry per CDR3 protein. The profile covers roughly 800,000 distinct CDR3 sequences, with 25% appearing a single time and approximately 4% taken by the ten largest. These data also featured in a second study, about T cells of mothers and their children.

The material sequenced was blood. The receptor source for this set is a boy between 10 and 17 years old in good health. CDR3s leave out the opening cysteine and the closing phenylalanine or tryptophan.

10,TRBV30,TRBJ1-6,ARSQENSPLH
14,TRBV3-1,TRBJ1-2,ASSPLDGRGRSGYT
12,TRBV6-5,TRBJ2-3,ASKFQESTDTQY
13,TRBV10-3,TRBJ2-7,AIRGEATLTQEQY
12,TRBV12-3/TRBV12-4,TRBJ1-3,ASSSESSGNTIY
11,TRBV5-1,TRBJ2-5,ASSFTGGQTQY
10,TRBV2,TRBJ1-2,ASSRTGDRYT
11,TRBV29-1,TRBJ2-5,SVLSWAEETQY
11,TRBV5-1,TRBJ2-7,ASSLDNENEQY
13,TRBV5-1,-,ASSSRDRIYNEQF
12,TRBV28,TRBJ2-5,ASTLEGDVGTQY
13,TRBV20-1,TRBJ1-2,SARVKWDFLYRYT
12,TRBV20-1,TRBJ1-2,SARDRSEESGYT
16,TRBV9,TRBJ2-3,ASSVSRDTRISTDTQY
15,TRBV7-9,TRBJ2-7,ASSPTLAGTGFYEQY
13,TRBV7-3,TRBJ2-3,ASSLISGGPDTQY
11,TRBV2,TRBJ2-7,VSSPKAAYEQY
12,TRBV20-1,TRBJ1-6,SAKRASRDSPLH
15,TRBV9,TRBJ2-1,ASSVDLGLAGYNEQF
12,TRBV7-2,TRBJ2-7,ASSKFLGTYEQY
14,TRBV28,TRBJ2-3,ASSLYGSPSGDTQY
14,TRBV11-2,TRBJ2-2,ASSLGLAGYTGELF
12,TRBV9,TRBJ1-2,ASSPHPESYGYT
14,TRBV6-1,TRBJ1-6,ASSRGASSYNSPLH
15,TRBV6-6,TRBJ2-3,ASRAGGTQYSTDTQY
12,TRBV15,TRBJ2-1,ATSTGGRLNEQF
13,TRBV20-1,-,SAIHDASGSETQY
14,TRBV24-1,TRBJ2-4,ATSAPPGQGSNIQY
15,TRBV7-9,TRBJ1-3,ASSLGGGRVTGNTIY
12,TRBV7-3,TRBJ2-1,ASSLAGVGDEQF
14,TRBV4-3,TRBJ1-4,ASSQSPGESNEKLF